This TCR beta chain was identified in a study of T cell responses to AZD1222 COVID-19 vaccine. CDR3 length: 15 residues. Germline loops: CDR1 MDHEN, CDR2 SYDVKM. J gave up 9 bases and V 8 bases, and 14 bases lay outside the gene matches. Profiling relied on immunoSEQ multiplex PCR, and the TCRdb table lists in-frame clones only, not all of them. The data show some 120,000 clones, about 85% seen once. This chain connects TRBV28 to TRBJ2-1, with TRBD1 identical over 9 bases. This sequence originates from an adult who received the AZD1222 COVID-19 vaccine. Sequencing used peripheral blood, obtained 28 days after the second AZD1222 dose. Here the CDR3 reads CASGLQGASLFEQFF. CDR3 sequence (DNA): TGTGCCAGCGGGTTACAGGGGGCGTCATTGTTTGAGCAGTTCTTC.